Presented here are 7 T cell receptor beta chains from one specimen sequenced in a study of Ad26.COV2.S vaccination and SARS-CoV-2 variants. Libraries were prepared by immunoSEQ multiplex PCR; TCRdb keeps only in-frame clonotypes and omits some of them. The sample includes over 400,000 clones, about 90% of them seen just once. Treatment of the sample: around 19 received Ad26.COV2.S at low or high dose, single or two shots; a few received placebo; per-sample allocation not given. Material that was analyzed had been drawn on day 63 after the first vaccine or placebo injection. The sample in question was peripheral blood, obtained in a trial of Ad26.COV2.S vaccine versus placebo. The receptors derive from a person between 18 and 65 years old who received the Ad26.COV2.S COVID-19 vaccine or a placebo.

Here the CDR3 DNA reads TGTGCCAGTAAGACTAGCGGGAGTGGCGAGCAGTACTTC. Translation: CASKTSGSGEQYF. The chain uses TRBV14 and TRBJ2-7, with 12 bases identical to TRBD2. The CDR3 is 13 amino acids. The germline gives CDR1 SGHDN, CDR2 FVKESK. V lost 9 bases and J lost 6; bases outside the gene matches: 6.

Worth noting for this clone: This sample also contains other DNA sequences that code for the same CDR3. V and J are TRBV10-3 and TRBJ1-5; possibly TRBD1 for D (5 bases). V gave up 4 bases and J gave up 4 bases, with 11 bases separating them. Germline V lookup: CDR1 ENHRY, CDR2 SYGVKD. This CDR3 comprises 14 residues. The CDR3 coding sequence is TGTGCCATCAGTGCCGGGACGGTTAATCAGCCCCAGCATTTT. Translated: CAISAGTVNQPQHF.

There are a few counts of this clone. The CDR3 reads CASSSLNQPQHF. The CDR3 DNA reads as TGTGCCAGCAGCTCCCTCAATCAGCCCCAGCATTTT. The chain uses TRBV7-9 and TRBJ1-5; the D is unclear. Germline lookup yields CDR1 SEHNR and CDR2 FQNEAQ (reference sequence). Deletions cut 4 bases from V and 3 bases from J, with 4 bases between. CDR3 length: 12 residues. The full variable domain, rest sourced from reference TRBV7-9 and TRBJ1-5, is DTGVSQNPRHKITKRGQNVTFRCDPISEHNRLYWYRQTLGQGPEFLTYFQNEAQLEKSRLLSDRFSAERPKGSFSTLEIQRTEQGDSAMYLCASSSLNQPQHFGDGTRLSIL.

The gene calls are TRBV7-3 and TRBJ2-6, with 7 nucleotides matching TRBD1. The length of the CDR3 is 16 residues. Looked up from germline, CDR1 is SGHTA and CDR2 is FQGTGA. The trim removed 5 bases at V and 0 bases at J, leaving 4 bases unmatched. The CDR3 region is CASSPTGSSGANVLTF. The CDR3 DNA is TGTGCCAGCAGCCCGACAGGGTCCTCTGGGGCCAACGTCCTGACTTTC.

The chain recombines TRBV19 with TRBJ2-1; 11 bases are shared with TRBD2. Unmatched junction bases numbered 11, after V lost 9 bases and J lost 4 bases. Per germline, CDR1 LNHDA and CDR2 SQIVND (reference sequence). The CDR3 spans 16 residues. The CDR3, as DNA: TGTGCCAGCACTTGGACTAGCGGGTCGAAATACAATGAGCAGTTCTTC. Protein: CASTWTSGSKYNEQFF.

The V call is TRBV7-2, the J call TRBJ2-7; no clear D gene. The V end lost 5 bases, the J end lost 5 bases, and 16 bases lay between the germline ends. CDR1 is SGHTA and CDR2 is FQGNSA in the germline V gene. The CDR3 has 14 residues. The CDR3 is CASSPSISVHEQYF. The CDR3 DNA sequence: TGTGCCAGCAGCCCATCCATAAGCGTCCACGAGCAGTACTTC.

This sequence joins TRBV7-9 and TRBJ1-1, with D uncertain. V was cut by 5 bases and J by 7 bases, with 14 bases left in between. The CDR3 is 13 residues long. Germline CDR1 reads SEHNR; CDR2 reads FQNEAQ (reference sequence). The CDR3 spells CASSAGGFGEAFF. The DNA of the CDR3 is TGTGCCAGCAGCGCGGGTGGATTCGGTGAAGCTTTCTTT.